This TCR beta chain was documented in a study of shared T cell receptors in the human thymus (dated by TCRdb to the early 2020s). In terms of the full investigation: The study examined how self-reactive, shared T-cell receptor alpha chains are generated in the human thymus.

This clone was seen just once. Its target antigen remains unknown. One base away there is no much larger clone; base qualities are not given. The CDR3 holds 16 amino acids from the cysteine to the phenylalanine. CDR3 DNA is the only sequence kept; it has 48 bases, read in frame from the first base. CDR1 and CDR2, per the germline V gene, are SGHDT and YYEEEE. Trimming removed 0 bases from V and 2 bases from J, leaving 13 bases between the germline ends. Receptors were amplified or captured by the immunoSEQ multiplex PCR assay. TCRdb holds this immuneACCESS table with in-frame rearrangements only. Some clones are missing; in checked studies, unresolved V genes explain under half, and the rest has no known cause. The sample contains some 640,000 clones, 70% to 90% of them found a single time. The top ten hold about 0.0094% of the sample. Another study also made use of these data, one on human thymus T cells. The second study also describes: In Finland, the donors were immunologically healthy infants who were having open corrective cardiac surgery for congenital heart defects. Thymus tissue was collected as surgical resects that were removed during corrective cardiac surgery. Biased V and J gene segment usage appeared to be present in both thymic and peripheral blood repertoires. The related research found that thymic TCR repertoires overlapped highly between unrelated individuals. The study used under 10 infant thymus samples plus four related peripheral blood samples to characterize TCR alpha and beta repertoires. Donor ages ranged from about 6 to 250 days, and the cohort comprised more than 5 male and a couple of female infants. Thymocytes were mechanically released from the tissue and were stored as pellets of about 9-33 million cells at -70 degrees C. A QIAsymphony instrument was used to extract genomic DNA from frozen cell pellets. The immunoSEQ multiplex PCR assay was used to amplify the TCRB and TCRAD loci from a standardized amount of quality-controlled genomic DNA. The V(D)J region was spanned by amplicons of a length sufficient to cover the CDR3 and to identify V and J genes. Through the commercial immunoSEQ service, the amplicons were sequenced on an Illumina platform. Corrections for primer bias and sequencing errors followed previously described methods, while TCRAD and TCRB definitions were based on the IMGT database. immunoSEQ Analyzer 3.0 and VDJTools were used for repertoire analysis, which covered basic statistics, V/J segment usage, diversity estimates, rarefaction and pairwise overlap. To estimate diversity, the Chao1, ChaoE, Efron-Thisted, Shannon and inverse Simpson indices were applied, and diversity was also estimated on datasets down-sampled to the smallest sample. Repertoire overlap was assessed by strict matching of CDR3 nucleotide sequence, V gene and J gene, and clustering was done by Jaccard-based multidimensional scaling. On average, thymus samples gave about 750,000 unique TCRB clonotypes, whereas blood samples gave 80,000 to 85,000.

The V and J genes are TRBV5-6 and TRBJ2-3; no confident D gene assignment can be made. The TCR was taken from a boy younger than two with a congenital heart defect. Donor details come from another sample of the same person, matched by shared clones. The sequenced sample consisted of thymocytes. The CDR3 protein: CASSLVGRLATDTQYF. Read as DNA, the sequence is TGTGCCAGCAGCTTGGTTGGTAGACTTGCCACAGATACGCAGTATTTT.